This TCR beta chain emerged from a study of CD8 T cells in ankylosing spondylitis. This clonotype was seen ten or more times. V was shortened by 0 bases and J by 1 base, with 10 bases between the two germline ends. This CDR3 spans 15 amino acids. Looked up from germline, CDR1 is SGHRS and CDR2 is YFSETQ. Using its own MiXCR run on the 5' RACE reads, TCRdb lists one record per CDR3 protein. The table has around 130,000 distinct CDR3 sequences, about 6.4% seen once. The sequence was obtained from a male donor with ankylosing spondylitis or in good health (not recorded which). V is TRBV5-1 and J is TRBJ1-1; no definite D call. What was sequenced was blood, either unsorted or a sorted T cell fraction (not recorded which). Here the CDR3 reads CASSLEYAGNTEAFF. CDR3 coding DNA: TGCGCCAGCAGCTTGGAATATGCAGGGAACACTGAAGCTTTCTTT.